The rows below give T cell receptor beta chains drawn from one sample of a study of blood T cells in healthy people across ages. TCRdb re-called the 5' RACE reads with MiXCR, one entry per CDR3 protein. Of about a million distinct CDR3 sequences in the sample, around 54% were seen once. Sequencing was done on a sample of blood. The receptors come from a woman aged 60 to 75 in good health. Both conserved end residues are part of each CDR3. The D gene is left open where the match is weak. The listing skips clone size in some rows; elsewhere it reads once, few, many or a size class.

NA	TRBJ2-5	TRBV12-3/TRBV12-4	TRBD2	CASSFGAGGLNEQYF	TGTGCCAGCAGTTTTGGGGCGGGAGGGCTCAATGAGCAGTACTTC
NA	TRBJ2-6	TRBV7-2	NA	CASSLVYGSSGANVLTF	TGTGCCAGCAGCTTAGTGTACGGGAGCTCTGGGGCCAACGTCCTGACTTTC
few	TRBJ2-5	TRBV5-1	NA	CATSGELGGAETQYF	TGCGCCACCAGTGGGGAGTTAGGCGGAGCAGAGACCCAGTACTTC
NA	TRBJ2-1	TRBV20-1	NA	CSASKAGAPYNEQFF	TGCAGTGCTAGCAAGGCCGGGGCCCCTTACAATGAGCAGTTCTTC
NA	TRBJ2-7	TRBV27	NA	CASSPSRQPSTYEQYF	TGTGCCAGCAGTCCCTCCCGCCAGCCCTCAACCTACGAGCAGTACTTC
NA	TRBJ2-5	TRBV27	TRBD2	CASSLRGYPGHGLAGEETQYF	TGTGCCAGCAGTTTAAGGGGGTATCCGGGACATGGACTAGCGGGAGAAGAGACCCAGTACTTC
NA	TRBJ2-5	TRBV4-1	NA	CASSQELAGRAKNVQYF	TGCGCCAGCAGCCAAGAATTGGCGGGACGGGCCAAAAACGTTCAGTACTTC
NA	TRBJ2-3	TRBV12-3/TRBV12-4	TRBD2	CASSLALWTSGNTDTQYF	TGTGCCAGCAGTTTAGCGCTGTGGACTAGCGGGAACACAGATACGCAGTATTTT
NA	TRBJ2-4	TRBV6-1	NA	CASIGTRFASGEQYF	TGTGCCAGCATCGGGACTCGATTCGCTTCGGGGGAGCAGTACTTC
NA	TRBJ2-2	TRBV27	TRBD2	CASSPREGRAWELFF	TGTGCCAGCAGTCCCCGAGAAGGGAGGGCTTGGGAGCTGTTTTTT
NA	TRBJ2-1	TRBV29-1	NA	CSVALTAGDEQFF	TGCAGCGTTGCACTGACAGCGGGTGATGAGCAGTTCTTC
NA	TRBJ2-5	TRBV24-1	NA	CATSDHGDPETQYF	TGTGCCACCAGTGACCATGGGGACCCGGAGACCCAGTACTTC
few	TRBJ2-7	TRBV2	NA	CASRMGQGVIEQYF	TGTGCCAGCAGAATGGGCCAGGGCGTGATCGAGCAGTACTTC
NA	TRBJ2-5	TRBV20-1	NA	CSARDPWWGIETQYF	TGCAGTGCTAGAGACCCCTGGTGGGGGATAGAGACCCAGTACTTC
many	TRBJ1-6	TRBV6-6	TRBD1	CASTRQGEGSPLHF	TGTGCCAGCACTAGACAGGGAGAAGGTTCACCCCTCCACTTT
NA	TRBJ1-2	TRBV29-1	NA	CSVAADNYGYTF	TGCAGCGTTGCCGCCGACAACTATGGCTACACCTTC
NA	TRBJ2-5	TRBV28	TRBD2	CASSFPGLAGGQWETPYF	TGTGCCAGCAGTTTCCCAGGACTAGCGGGAGGGCAGTGGGAGACCCCGTACTTC
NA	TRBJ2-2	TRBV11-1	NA	CASSFGQFTGELFF	TGTGCCAGCAGCTTTGGACAATTCACCGGGGAGCTGTTTTTT
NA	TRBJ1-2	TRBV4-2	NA	CASSQDFSGYGYTF	TGTGCCAGCAGCCAAGATTTCTCGGGCTATGGCTACACCTTC
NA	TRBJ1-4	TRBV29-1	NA	CSVGSIGEEGPREKLFF	TGCAGCGTTGGAAGTATTGGGGAGGAGGGGCCTCGTGAAAAACTGTTTTTT
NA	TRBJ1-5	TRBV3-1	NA	CASSEGGFSNQPQHF	TGTGCCAGCAGCGAAGGGGGATTTAGCAATCAGCCCCAGCATTTT
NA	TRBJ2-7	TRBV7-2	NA	CASSRRQDPYEQYF	TGTGCCAGCAGCCGACGACAGGACCCCTACGAGCAGTACTTC
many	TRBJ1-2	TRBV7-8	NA	CASSLAGVSTNYGYTF	TGTGCCAGCAGCTTAGCTGGGGTCAGCACTAACTATGGCTACACCTTC
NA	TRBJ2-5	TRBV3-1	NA	CASSHGTRTQYF	TGTGCCAGCAGCCATGGCACCAGGACCCAGTACTTC
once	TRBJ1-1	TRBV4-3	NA	CASSQERRHTKAFF	TGCGCCAGCAGCCAAGAGAGAAGACACACTAAAGCTTTCTTT
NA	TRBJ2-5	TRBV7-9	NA	CAVQETQYF	TGTGCCGTTCAAGAGACCCAGTACTTC
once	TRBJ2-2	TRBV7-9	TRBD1	CASSSPPISGGRTGELFF	TGTGCCAGCAGCTCACCCCCAATCTCAGGGGGCCGTACCGGGGAGCTGTTTTTT
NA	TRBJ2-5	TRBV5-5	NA	CASSLGGSPRETQYF	TGTGCCAGCAGCTTGGGGGGGTCTCCCCGGGAGACCCAGTACTTC
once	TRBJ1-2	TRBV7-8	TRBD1	CASSRDRGVGYTF	TGTGCCAGCAGCAGGGACAGGGGTGTCGGCTACACCTTC